This TCR beta chain was recovered during a study of early T cells in non-severe SARS-CoV-2 infection. Whole-study results and caveats: VDJdb matching skewed toward anti-spike CD8 responses, missing private and CD4 specificities.

This clonotype was detected many times. Its specificity is not known. Trimming stripped 6 bases from V and 4 bases from J, with 10 bases between. CDR1 and CDR2 (germline): DFQATT, SNEGSKA (reference sequence). The CDR3 has 11 residues. TCRdb itself ran the 5' RACE reads through MiXCR, one entry per CDR3 protein. The repertoire includes tens of thousands of distinct CDR3 sequences, about an eighth of them detected once, and 3.5% to 5% sits in the top ten. This receptor was obtained from an adult who was a healthcare worker with PCR-confirmed SARS-CoV-2 infection or an uninfected control (not recorded which). The chain uses TRBV20-1 and TRBJ2-7, with D tentatively TRBD1 (5 bases). The material was whole blood, obtained at baseline. CDR3 sequence reads: CSASRVYEQYF. In DNA, the CDR3 is TGCAGTGCGAGCAGGGTGTACGAGCAGTACTTC.